A few counts support the clone carrying this T cell receptor (beta chain). Its antigen is unknown. The data originate from a study of identical twins. Study results and caveats: Models came in too low on out-of-frame TCR alpha sharing in monozygotic twins. The study based its conclusions on cross-sectional statistical analysis and did not follow the same donors.

Template switching introduced a universal primer site, and the cDNA bore unique molecular identifiers. TCRdb recomputed calls from the 5' RACE reads with MiXCR, one row per CDR3 protein. The sample carries under 300,000 distinct CDR3 sequences, approximately 8.6% recorded once. V shed 4 bases and J 6 bases; nucleotides not matched to a gene: 9. The CDR3 consists of 14 residues. The V gene's germline CDR1 is SGHVS and CDR2 FQNEAQ. This sample was also put to use in a study of yellow fever vaccine responses in identical twins. As reported in that work: Vaccine T cell responses of twins reportedly seemed partly convergent and partly personalized.

The sample consisted of CD8+ T cells sorted from blood. The TCR was taken from a woman aged 18-29 years in good health. This sequence joins TRBV7-8 and TRBJ2-7; 7 nucleotides align to TRBD2. The CDR3 DNA reads TGTGCCAGCAGCTCACCACTTACGGGAGGCGAGCAGTACTTC. This encodes CASSSPLTGGEQYF.